This is a list of T cell receptor beta chains from one sample in a study of shared clonotypes between healthy human individuals. Clones were read by immunoSEQ multiplex PCR, and TCRdb kept only the in-frame ones, dropping some. The sample gives around 2,000,000 clones, 85% to 95% of which show up once; 0.1% to 0.15% is in the top ten. Source material: naive CD4+ T cells sorted from blood. The source of these receptors is a man aged 18 to 29 in good health. Both conserved end residues are part of each CDR3. The order of the fields is V gene, CDR3 protein.

V: TRBV30; CDR3: CAWSVVRTSSGANVLTF
V: TRBV30; CDR3: CAWSVHRSRGGNQPQHF
V: TRBV19; CDR3: CASSIIQGSQPQHF
V: TRBV6-5; CDR3: CASSNGQNTEAFF
V: TRBV6-5; CDR3: CASSYARGDYEQYF
V: TRBV2; CDR3: CASSGMGQDNQPQHF
V: TRBV6-5; CDR3: CASRLAGGLTQYF
V: TRBV6-6; CDR3: CASTSRGQGGGYTF
V: TRBV5-1; CDR3: CASSRGTGGSETQYF
V: TRBV5-1; CDR3: CASSPGRAQETQYF
V: TRBV18; CDR3: CASSPTGFDSPLHF